The 23 T cell receptor beta chains below all came from one sample that was sequenced in a study of early T cells in non-severe SARS-CoV-2 infection. TCRdb re-analysed the 5' RACE reads in MiXCR, keeping a single row per CDR3 protein. The sample holds approximately 35,000 distinct CDR3 sequences, 5.5% to 7% seen once. The sequencing sample was made of whole blood. Receptors originate from an adult who was a healthcare worker with PCR-confirmed SARS-CoV-2 infection or an uninfected control (not recorded which).

This clonotype has just a few counts. The chain is built from TRBV5-1 and TRBJ2-1; the D gene is possibly TRBD2 (5 bases). The CDR3 runs to 14 residues. Germline values: CDR1 SGHRS, CDR2 YFSETQ. Between the trimmed V and J ends, which lost 0 bases and 4 bases, there was a span of 8 bases. For the CDR3, the DNA is TGCGCCAGCAGCTTGGATCCGGGATACAATGAGCAGTTCTTC. It codes for CASSLDPGYNEQFF. The full variable domain, with the rest looked up from reference TRBV5-1 and TRBJ2-1, is KAGVTQTPRYLIKTRGQQVTLSCSPISGHRSVSWYQQTPGQGLQFLFEYFSETQRNKGNFPGRFSGRQFSNSRSEMNVSTLELGDSALYLCASSLDPGYNEQFFGPGTRLTVL.

This clonotype was observed at least ten times. This chain joins TRBV20-1 and TRBJ2-1, with 11 bases that match TRBD2. Germline loops: CDR1 DFQATT, CDR2 SNEGSKA (reference sequence). The CDR3 spans 15 residues. Trimming cost V 5 bases and J 9 bases; bases outside gene matches: 12. The chain's CDR3 is CSAFSGTSGSPEQFF. Written as DNA, the CDR3 is TGCAGTGCTTTCTCCGGGACTAGCGGAAGCCCTGAGCAGTTCTTC.

There are many counts of this clonotype. The rearrangement links TRBV19 to TRBJ2-1, with 11 nucleotides matching TRBD2. Germline CDR1 and CDR2: LNHDA and SQIVND (reference sequence). The CDR3 runs 14 residues. V shed 2 bases, J shed 9 bases, and the junction held 3 bases outside the gene matches. In nucleotides, the CDR3 is TGTGCCAGTAGTATACTAGCGGGAGGTGGTGAGCAGTTCTTC. Encoded protein: CASSILAGGGEQFF.

This clonotype occurred many times. The chain uses TRBV3-1 and TRBJ2-1; 10 bases map to TRBD2. CDR1 LGHDT and CDR2 YNNKEL come from the germline V gene (reference sequence). V shed 0 bases, J shed 4 bases, and the junction held 9 bases outside the gene matches. The CDR3 consists of 18 residues. CDR3 nucleotide sequence: TGTGCCAGCAGCCAAGATCCCCCCCTAGCGGGAGAGTACAATGAGCAGTTCTTC. Protein: CASSQDPPLAGEYNEQFF.

This clonotype was detected ten times or more. V usage is TRBV20-1 and J usage is TRBJ1-5; 8 nucleotides match TRBD1. The CDR3 contains 15 residues. CDR1 and CDR2 from the germline V gene are DFQATT and SNEGSKA (reference sequence). V shed 3 bases and J 4 bases; nucleotides not matched to a gene: 8. The CDR3 DNA follows: TGCAGTGCTAGCGTAAGGACAGGGTGGAATCAGCCCCAGCATTTT. Amino acids: CSASVRTGWNQPQHF.

A few counts support this clonotype. V is TRBV4-1 and J is TRBJ2-5; a possible D gene is TRBD2 (5 bases). The V gene lost 0 bases and the J gene lost 2 bases, with 10 bases spanning the gap. The CDR3 is 15 amino acids. Germline-derived CDR1 and CDR2 are MGHRA and YSYEKL. The CDR3: CASSQDPGFQETQYF. DNA of the CDR3: TGCGCCAGCAGCCAAGATCCGGGGTTTCAAGAGACCCAGTACTTC.

This clonotype was picked up many times. The rearrangement links TRBV28 to TRBJ2-2; D remains ambiguous. CDR3 length: 14 residues. The germline V gene encodes CDR1 MDHEN and CDR2 SYDVKM. Trimming took off 7 bases at V and 0 bases at J, with 9 bases between the two ends. The CDR3: CASTPRPNTGELFF. In nucleotides, the CDR3 is TGTGCCAGCACCCCCCGGCCGAACACCGGGGAGCTGTTTTTT.

This clonotype was detected ten times or more. The chain recombines TRBV6-1 with TRBJ1-5; possible D gene TRBD1, 6 bases. Germline V gene sequence: CDR1 MNHNS, CDR2 SASEGT. The germline V and J ends were trimmed by 7 bases and 2 bases, with 15 bases remaining between them. This CDR3 is built from 15 residues. Here the CDR3 DNA reads TGTGCCAGCAAAGAACAAGAGGGGGGCAATCAGCCCCAGCATTTT. This gives the protein CASKEQEGGNQPQHF.

This clonotype appeared many times. The chain is built from TRBV11-2 and TRBJ2-3, with TRBD2 matching over 10 bases. This CDR3 is 17 amino acids long. Trimming took 1 base from V and 1 from J; bases not matched to a gene: 5. Germline V gene data show CDR1 as SGHAT and CDR2 as FQNNGV. The CDR3 is CASSLVASGSGTDTQYF. The CDR3 DNA is TGTGCCAGCAGCTTAGTAGCTAGCGGGAGCGGCACAGATACGCAGTATTTT.

This clonotype was counted ten times or more. The rearrangement links TRBV7-2 to TRBJ1-5, with 7 positions matching TRBD1. The CDR3 is made up of 13 amino acids. Germline values: CDR1 SGHTA, CDR2 FQGNSA. The junction had 5 bases not matched to a gene; V was cut back by 5 bases and J by 7 bases. The CDR3 nucleotides are TGTGCCAGCAGCCCAGACAGGGCCCAGCCCCAGCATTTT. It encodes CASSPDRAQPQHF.

This clonotype came up many times. Its ends do not fully match the called genes, so a read error is possible. V gene TRBV7-6 combines with J gene TRBJ2-5; 8 nucleotides line up with TRBD2. Germline values: CDR1 SGHVS, CDR2 FNYEAQ. The length of the CDR3 is 13 residues. The CDR3 loop is CASTLTQSGSSHF. In DNA, the CDR3 is TGTGCCAGCACCCTTACTCAGAGCGGGAGTTCACACTTC. Drawing the rest from reference TRBV7-6 and TRBJ2-5, the complete variable domain is GAGVSQSPRYKVTKRGQDVALRCDPISGHVSLYWYRQALGQGPEFLTYFNYEAQQDKSGLPNDRFSAERPEGSISTLTIQRTEQRDSAMYRCASTLTQSGSSHFGPGTRLLVL.

This clonotype was recorded at least ten times. The V call is TRBV24-1, the J call TRBJ2-2; possible D gene TRBD1, 6 bases. V was trimmed by 9 bases and J by 2 bases, leaving 12 bases between them. CDR1 is KGHDR, CDR2 SFDVKD, per germline. The CDR3 has 14 amino acids. CDR3 loop: CATREQGNTGELFF. CDR3 nucleotides: TGTGCCACCCGAGAACAGGGTAACACCGGGGAGCTGTTTTTT.

This clonotype was recorded many times. This chain uses TRBV29-1 with TRBJ2-7, with 11 nucleotides matching TRBD2. The CDR3 contains 13 residues. The trim removed 6 bases at V and 6 bases at J, leaving 7 bases unmatched. The germline V gene encodes CDR1 SQVTM and CDR2 ANQGSEA. The CDR3 region has the DNA TGCAGCGTGGGGACTAGCGGACTAGCCGAGCAGTACTTC. Protein: CSVGTSGLAEQYF.

This clonotype was detected ten times or more. The rearrangement uses TRBV10-3 and TRBJ2-7, with D possibly matching TRBD2 (6 bases). There are 12 residues in the CDR3. CDR1 is ENHRY and CDR2 is SYGVKD in the germline V gene. V lost 8 bases to trimming and J lost 0 bases, with 8 bases between them. This chain's CDR3 is CAIGAGSYEQYF. The DNA of the CDR3 is TGTGCCATCGGAGCGGGCTCCTACGAGCAGTACTTC.

Ten or more counts support this clonotype. The chain joins TRBV15 to TRBJ2-5, with 7 bases that match TRBD1. The CDR3 extends over 15 amino acids. The trim removed 1 base at V and 5 bases at J, leaving 7 bases unmatched. The V gene's germline CDR1 is LNHNV and CDR2 YYDKDF (reference sequence). The CDR3 DNA sequence: TGTGCCACCAGCAGAGGACGACAGGGCTACGAGACCCAGTACTTC. Protein: CATSRGRQGYETQYF.

The table lists this clonotype with many counts. The chain uses TRBV24-1 and TRBJ2-7; tentative D call: TRBD2 (6 bases). Trimming took 4 bases from V and 6 from J, leaving 12 bases between them. Germline V lookup: CDR1 KGHDR, CDR2 SFDVKD. This CDR3 is 13 amino acids long. DNA of the CDR3: TGTGCCACCAGTGAAGTTTGGGGAGGCGAGCAGTACTTC. This encodes CATSEVWGGEQYF.

This clonotype came up many times. The V and J genes are TRBV2 and TRBJ1-4, with unresolved D. The CDR3 has 14 amino acids. CDR1 and CDR2 from the germline V gene are SNHLY and FYNNEI. V lost 6 bases and J 8 bases, leaving 16 bases between the germline ends. The CDR3 reads CASSWGSGREKLFF. As DNA, the CDR3 is TGTGCCAGCAGCTGGGGAAGTGGGAGAGAAAAACTGTTTTTT.

This clonotype has more than one count but fewer than ten. This rearrangement joins TRBV28 to TRBJ1-5; D ambiguous. Trimming removed 6 bases at V and 5 bases at J, with 8 bases between. The CDR3 runs to 12 residues. Per germline, CDR1 MDHEN and CDR2 SYDVKM. This chain's CDR3 is CASSSGYQPQHF. CDR3 nucleotides: TGTGCCAGCAGCAGCGGTTATCAGCCCCAGCATTTT.

This chain uses TRBV28 with TRBJ2-1, with no clear D. The CDR3 runs 16 residues. Germline V CDR1 and CDR2: MDHEN, SYDVKM. V lost 7 bases and J 8 bases, leaving 24 bases between the germline ends. The CDR3 DNA reads TGTGCCAGCACCAACTCGGCCACCCTCGCTTTGGATGAGCAGTTCTTC. Encoded protein: CASTNSATLALDEQFF.

This clonotype has a count of ten or more. The chain is built from TRBV15 and TRBJ2-5, with D possibly being TRBD2 (6 bases). The germline V gene encodes CDR1 LNHNV and CDR2 YYDKDF (reference sequence). Trimming took 0 bases from V and 2 from J, leaving 22 bases between them. The CDR3 runs 19 residues. In DNA form, the CDR3 reads TGTGCCACCAGCAGAGATTTTTCTAGCGCTACTCATTCGCAAGAGACCCAGTACTTC. Residues: CATSRDFSSATHSQETQYF.

V usage is TRBV25-1 and J usage is TRBJ2-1, with D perhaps TRBD2 (6 bases). This CDR3 spans 14 amino acids. CDR1 is MGHDK and CDR2 is SYGVNS in the germline V gene. Trimming took 3 bases from V and 4 from J, leaving 10 bases between them. The DNA for the CDR3 is TGTGCCAGCAGTGACTATAGCGGATACAATGAGCAGTTCTTC. Encoded protein: CASSDYSGYNEQFF.

This clonotype occurred many times. The V call is TRBV5-1, the J call TRBJ1-3; D not resolved. Germline CDR1 reads SGHRS; CDR2 reads YFSETQ. The V end was cut by 1 base, the J end by 2 bases, with 4 bases between. This CDR3 contains 13 residues. CDR3 sequence reads: CASSLHAGNTIYF. CDR3 nucleotide sequence: TGCGCCAGCAGCTTGCATGCTGGAAACACCATATATTTT.

This clonotype was observed many times. This CDR3 is CAIRARRETYEQYF. The CDR3 DNA sequence: TGTGCCATCCGGGCGAGGAGGGAAACTTACGAGCAGTACTTC. The chain combines TRBV10-3 with TRBJ2-7; the D gene is possibly TRBD2 (6 bases). Germline CDR1 and CDR2: ENHRY and SYGVKD. This CDR3 has 14 residues. V dropped 8 bases and J dropped 4 bases, with 18 bases sitting between them.